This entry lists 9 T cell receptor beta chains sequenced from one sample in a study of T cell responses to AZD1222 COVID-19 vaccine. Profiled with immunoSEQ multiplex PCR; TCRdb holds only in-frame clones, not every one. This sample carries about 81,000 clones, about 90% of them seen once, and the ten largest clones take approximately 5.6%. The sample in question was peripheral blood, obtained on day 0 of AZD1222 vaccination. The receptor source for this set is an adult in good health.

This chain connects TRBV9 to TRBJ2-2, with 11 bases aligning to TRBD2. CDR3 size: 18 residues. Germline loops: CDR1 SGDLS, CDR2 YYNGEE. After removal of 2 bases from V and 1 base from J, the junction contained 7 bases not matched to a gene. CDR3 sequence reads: CASSVFTSGRGNTGELFF. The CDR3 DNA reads TGTGCCAGCAGCGTGTTTACTAGCGGGAGAGGGAACACCGGGGAGCTGTTTTTT.

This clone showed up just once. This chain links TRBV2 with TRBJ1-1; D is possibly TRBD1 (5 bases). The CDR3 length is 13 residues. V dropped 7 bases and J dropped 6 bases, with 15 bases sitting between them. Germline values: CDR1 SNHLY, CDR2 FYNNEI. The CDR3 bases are TGTGCCAGCACCCCGTGGGGGGATGCTGAAGCTTTCTTT. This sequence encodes CASTPWGDAEAFF.

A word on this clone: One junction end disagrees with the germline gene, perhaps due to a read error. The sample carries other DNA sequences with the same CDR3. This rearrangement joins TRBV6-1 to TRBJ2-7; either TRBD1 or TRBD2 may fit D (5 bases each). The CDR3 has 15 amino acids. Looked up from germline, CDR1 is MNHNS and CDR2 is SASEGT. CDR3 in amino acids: CASCDDAGTVYEQYF. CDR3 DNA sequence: TGTGCCAGCTGTGATGACGCCGGGACCGTATACGAGCAGTACTTC.

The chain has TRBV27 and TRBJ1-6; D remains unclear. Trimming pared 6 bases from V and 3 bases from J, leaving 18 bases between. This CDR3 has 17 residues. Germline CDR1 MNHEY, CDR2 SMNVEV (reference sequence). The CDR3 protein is CASRLFGRINYNSPLHF. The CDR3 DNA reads TGTGCCAGCAGGCTCTTCGGACGGATTAACTATAATTCACCCCTCCACTTT.

CDR3 region: CASSKRVGGLYPLFQPQHF. The CDR3 nucleotides read TGTGCCAGCAGCAAGCGAGTAGGAGGACTTTACCCCTTATTTCAGCCCCAGCATTTT. The chain has TRBV21-1 and TRBJ1-5. TRBV21-1 is reported as a pseudogene. CDR3 length: 19 residues.

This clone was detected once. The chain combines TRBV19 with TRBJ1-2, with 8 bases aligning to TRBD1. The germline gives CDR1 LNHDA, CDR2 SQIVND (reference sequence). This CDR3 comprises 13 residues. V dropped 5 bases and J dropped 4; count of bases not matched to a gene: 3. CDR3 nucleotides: TGTGCCAGTAGTCCAGGACAGGGCTATGGCTACACCTTC. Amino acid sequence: CASSPGQGYGYTF.

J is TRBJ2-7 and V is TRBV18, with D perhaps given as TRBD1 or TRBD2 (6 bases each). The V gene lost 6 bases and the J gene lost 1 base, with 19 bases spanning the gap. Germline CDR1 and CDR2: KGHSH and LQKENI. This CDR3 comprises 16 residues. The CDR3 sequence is CASSDPGGGRSYEQYF. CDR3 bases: TGTGCCAGCTCCGACCCCGGGGGCGGACGATCCTACGAGCAGTACTTC.

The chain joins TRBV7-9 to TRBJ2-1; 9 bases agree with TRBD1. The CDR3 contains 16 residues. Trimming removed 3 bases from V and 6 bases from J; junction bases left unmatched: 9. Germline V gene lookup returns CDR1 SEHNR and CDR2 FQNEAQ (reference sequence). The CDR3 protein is CASSLGGTGNVNEQFF. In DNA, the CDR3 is TGTGCCAGCAGCTTGGGGGGGACAGGGAATGTCAATGAGCAGTTCTTC.

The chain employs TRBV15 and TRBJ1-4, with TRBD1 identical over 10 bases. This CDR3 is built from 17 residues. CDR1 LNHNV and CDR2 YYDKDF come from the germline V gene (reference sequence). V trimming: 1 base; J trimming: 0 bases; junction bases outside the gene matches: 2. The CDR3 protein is CATSRAGTGATNEKLFF. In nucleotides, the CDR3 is TGTGCCACCAGCAGAGCAGGGACAGGGGCAACTAATGAAAAACTGTTTTTT.